This T cell receptor beta chain was identified in a study of neurological immune-mediated disorders. Study-wide findings and caveats: Private repertoires in all groups were suggested, as expanded clones shared no CDR3 amino acid sequences across subjects. The most TCR clonal expansion was seen in HTLV-1-associated myelopathy, whereas the least was seen in multiple sclerosis, below the level in healthy controls.

The CDR3 covers 14 residues. CDR1 and CDR2 from the germline V gene are MNHNS and SASEGT. V lost 6 bases and J lost 11; bases outside the gene matches: 15. The cDNA came from 5'RACE with 10-nucleotide random UMIs. Every sequencing run produced over 180 million TCR-beta sequences that came from 15-18 subjects. TCRdb called the 5' RACE reads again in MiXCR, with one record for every CDR3 protein. Of about 79,000 distinct CDR3 sequences listed, around an eighth are singletons. Turning to this clonotype: Its antigen is unknown.

This TCR came from a woman aged 45 to 65 in good health. The chain is built from TRBV6-1 and TRBJ1-1, with TRBD1 identical over 7 bases. The sequenced material came from PBMCs. DNA of the CDR3: TGTGCCAGCAGCCCCGGACAGGCCCTCGTGGTGGCTTTCTTT. This encodes CASSPGQALVVAFF.